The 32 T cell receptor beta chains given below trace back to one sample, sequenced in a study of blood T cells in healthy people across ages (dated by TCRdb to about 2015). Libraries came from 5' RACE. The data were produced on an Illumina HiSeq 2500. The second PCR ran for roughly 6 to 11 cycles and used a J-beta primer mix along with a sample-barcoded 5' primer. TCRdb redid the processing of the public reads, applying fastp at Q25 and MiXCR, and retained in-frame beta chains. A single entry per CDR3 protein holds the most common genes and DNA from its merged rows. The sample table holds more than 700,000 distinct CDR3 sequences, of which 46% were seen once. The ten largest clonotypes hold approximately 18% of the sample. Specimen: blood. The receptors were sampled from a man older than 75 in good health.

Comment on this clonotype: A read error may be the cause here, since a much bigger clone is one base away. In DNA form, the CDR3 reads TGCAGTGCTTTCAGCAGAAACTCCCACAATGAGCAGTTCTTC. Amino acids: CSAFSRNSHNEQFF. This chain links TRBV20-1 with TRBJ2-1; D gene unclear. The CDR3 is 14 amino acids. Germline V gene lookup returns CDR1 DFQATT and CDR2 SNEGSKA (reference sequence).

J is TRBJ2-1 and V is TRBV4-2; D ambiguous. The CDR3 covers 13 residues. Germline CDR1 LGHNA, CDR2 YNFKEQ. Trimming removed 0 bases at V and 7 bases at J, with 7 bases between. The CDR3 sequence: CASSQEWGNEQFF. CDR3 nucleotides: TGTGCCAGCAGCCAAGAGTGGGGAAATGAGCAGTTCTTC.

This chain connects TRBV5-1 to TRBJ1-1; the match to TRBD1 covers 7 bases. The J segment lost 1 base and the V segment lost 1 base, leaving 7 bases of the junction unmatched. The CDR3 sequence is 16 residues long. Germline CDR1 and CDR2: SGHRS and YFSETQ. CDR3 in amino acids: CASSLLTGRGNTEAFF. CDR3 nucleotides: TGCGCCAGCAGCTTGTTGACAGGGCGGGGGAACACTGAAGCTTTCTTT.

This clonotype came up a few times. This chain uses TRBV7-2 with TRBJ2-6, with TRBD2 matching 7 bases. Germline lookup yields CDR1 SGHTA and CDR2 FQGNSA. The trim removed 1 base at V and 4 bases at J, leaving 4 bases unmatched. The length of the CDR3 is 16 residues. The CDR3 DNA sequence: TGTGCCAGCAGCTTAGAGGACGGGAGGGGGGCCAACGTCCTGACTTTC. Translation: CASSLEDGRGANVLTF.

Written as DNA, the CDR3 is TGCAGCGTCGCCCAAACTAGCGGGAGGATCTACAATGAGCAGTTCTTC. Its protein product is CSVAQTSGRIYNEQFF. The chain links TRBV29-1 to TRBJ2-1, with TRBD2 matching 12 bases. CDR3 length: 16 residues. CDR1 SQVTM and CDR2 ANQGSEA come from the germline V gene. Losses at the gene ends were 6 bases for V and 3 bases for J; bases not matched to a gene: 9.

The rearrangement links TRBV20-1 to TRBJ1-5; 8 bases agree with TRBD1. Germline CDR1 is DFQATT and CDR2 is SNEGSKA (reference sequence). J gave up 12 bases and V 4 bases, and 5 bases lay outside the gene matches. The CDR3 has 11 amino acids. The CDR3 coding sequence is TGCAGTGCTAAACCGGGACAGGTCCAGCATTTT. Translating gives CSAKPGQVQHF.

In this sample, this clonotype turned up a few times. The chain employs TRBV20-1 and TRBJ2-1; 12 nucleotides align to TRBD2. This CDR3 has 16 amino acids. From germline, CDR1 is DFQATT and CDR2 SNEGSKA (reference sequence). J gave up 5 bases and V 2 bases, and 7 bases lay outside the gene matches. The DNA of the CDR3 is TGCAGTGCTAGAAGTCTAGCGGGAGGGGAAAACAATGAGCAGTTCTTC. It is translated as CSARSLAGGENNEQFF.

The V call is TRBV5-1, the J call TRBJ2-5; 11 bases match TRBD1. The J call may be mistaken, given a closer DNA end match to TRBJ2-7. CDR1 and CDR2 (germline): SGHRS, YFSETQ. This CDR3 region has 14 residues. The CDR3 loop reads CASTRDRGTYEQYF. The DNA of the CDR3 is TGCGCCAGCACCCGGGACAGGGGGACCTACGAGCAGTACTTC.

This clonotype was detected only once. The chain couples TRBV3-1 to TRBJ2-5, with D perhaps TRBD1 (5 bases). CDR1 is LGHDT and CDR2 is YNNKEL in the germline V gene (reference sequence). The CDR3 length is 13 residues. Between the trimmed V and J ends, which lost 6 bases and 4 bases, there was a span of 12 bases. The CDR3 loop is CASRHGASETQYF. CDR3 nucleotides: TGTGCCAGCAGACATGGGGCATCAGAGACCCAGTACTTC.

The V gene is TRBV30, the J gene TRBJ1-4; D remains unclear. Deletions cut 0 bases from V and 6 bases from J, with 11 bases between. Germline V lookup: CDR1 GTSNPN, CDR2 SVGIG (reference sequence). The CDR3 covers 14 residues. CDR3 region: CAWSVHGRDEKLFF. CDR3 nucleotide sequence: TGTGCCTGGAGTGTACACGGACGGGATGAAAAACTGTTTTTT.

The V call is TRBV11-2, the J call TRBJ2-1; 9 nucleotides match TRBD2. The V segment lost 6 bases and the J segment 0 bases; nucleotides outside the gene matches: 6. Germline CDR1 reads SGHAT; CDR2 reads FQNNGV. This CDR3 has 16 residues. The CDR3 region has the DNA TGTGCCAGCAGAGCAAGTAGCGGGAGCTCCTACAATGAGCAGTTCTTC. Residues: CASRASSGSSYNEQFF.

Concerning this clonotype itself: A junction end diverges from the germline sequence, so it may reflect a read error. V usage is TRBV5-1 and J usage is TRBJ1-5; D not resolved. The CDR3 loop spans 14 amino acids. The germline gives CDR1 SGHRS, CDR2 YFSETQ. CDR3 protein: CASSLGISDQPQHF. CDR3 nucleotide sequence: TGCGCCAGCAGCTTAGGCATTAGCGATCAGCCCCAGCATTTT. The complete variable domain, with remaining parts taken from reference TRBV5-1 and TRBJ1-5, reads KAGVTQTPRYLIKTRGQQVTLSCSPISGHRSVSWYQQTPGQGLQFLFEYFSETQRNKGNFPGRFSGRQFSNSRSEMNVSTLELGDSALYLCASSLGISDQPQHFGDGTRLSIL.

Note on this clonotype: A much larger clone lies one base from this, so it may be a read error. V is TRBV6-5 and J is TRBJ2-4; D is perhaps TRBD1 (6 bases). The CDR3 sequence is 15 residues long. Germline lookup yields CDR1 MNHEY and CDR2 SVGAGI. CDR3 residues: CASSSGTLTKNTQYF. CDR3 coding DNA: TGTGCCAGCAGCTCCGGGACACTCACCAAAAACACTCAGTACTTC.

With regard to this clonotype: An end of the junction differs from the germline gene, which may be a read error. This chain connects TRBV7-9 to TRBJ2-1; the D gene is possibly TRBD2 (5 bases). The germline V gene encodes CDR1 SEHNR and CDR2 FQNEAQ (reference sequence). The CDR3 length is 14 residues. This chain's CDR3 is CAGSLEGGSREQFF. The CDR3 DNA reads TGTGCCGGCAGCTTAGAAGGCGGGTCCCGGGAGCAGTTCTTC.

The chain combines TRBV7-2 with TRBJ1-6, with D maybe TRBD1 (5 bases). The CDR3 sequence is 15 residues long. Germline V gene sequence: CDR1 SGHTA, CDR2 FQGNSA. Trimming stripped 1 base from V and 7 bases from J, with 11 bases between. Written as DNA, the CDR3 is TGTGCCAGCAGCTTAGACGGGGGGTCAAATTCACCCCTCCACTTT. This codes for CASSLDGGSNSPLHF.

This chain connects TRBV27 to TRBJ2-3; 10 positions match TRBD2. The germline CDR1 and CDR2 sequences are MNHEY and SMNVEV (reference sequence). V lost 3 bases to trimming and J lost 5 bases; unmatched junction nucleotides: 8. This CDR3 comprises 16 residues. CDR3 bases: TGTGCCAGCAGTTTGGCTAGCGGGAGTGGGGTAGATACGCAGTATTTT. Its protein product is CASSLASGSGVDTQYF.

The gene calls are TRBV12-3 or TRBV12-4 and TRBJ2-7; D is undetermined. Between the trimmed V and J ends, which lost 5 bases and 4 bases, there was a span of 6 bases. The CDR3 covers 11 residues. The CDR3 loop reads CASSGMYEQYF. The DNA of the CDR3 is TGTGCCAGCAGTGGGATGTACGAGCAGTACTTC.

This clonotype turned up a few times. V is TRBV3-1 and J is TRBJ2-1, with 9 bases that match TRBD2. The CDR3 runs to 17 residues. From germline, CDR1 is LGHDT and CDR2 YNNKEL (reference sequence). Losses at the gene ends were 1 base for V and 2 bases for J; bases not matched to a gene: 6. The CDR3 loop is CASSQVRSGRPYNEQFF. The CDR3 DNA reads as TGTGCCAGCAGCCAAGTAAGGAGCGGGAGGCCCTACAATGAGCAGTTCTTC.

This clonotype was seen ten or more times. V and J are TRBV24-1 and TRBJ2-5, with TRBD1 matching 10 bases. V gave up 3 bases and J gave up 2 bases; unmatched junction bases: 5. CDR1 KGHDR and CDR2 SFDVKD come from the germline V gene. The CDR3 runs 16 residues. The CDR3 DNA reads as TGTGCCACCAGTGATCCGGGACAGGGGTCTCAAGAGACCCAGTACTTC. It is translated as CATSDPGQGSQETQYF.

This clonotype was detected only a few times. As DNA, the CDR3 is TGTGCCAGCAGTTTAAGAGGTCGGGACAGGGGCCAAGAGACCCAGTACTTC. Its translation is CASSLRGRDRGQETQYF. J is TRBJ2-5 and V is TRBV12-3 or TRBV12-4; the match to TRBD1 covers 10 bases. Trimming removed 2 bases from V and 1 base from J; junction bases left unmatched: 7. The CDR3 sequence is 17 residues long.

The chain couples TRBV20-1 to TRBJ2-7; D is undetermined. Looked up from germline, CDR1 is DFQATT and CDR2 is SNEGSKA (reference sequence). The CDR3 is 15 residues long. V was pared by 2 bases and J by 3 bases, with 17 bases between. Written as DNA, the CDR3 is TGCAGTGCTAGAAATAGCCGGACGACCATCTACGAGCAGTACTTC. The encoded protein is CSARNSRTTIYEQYF.

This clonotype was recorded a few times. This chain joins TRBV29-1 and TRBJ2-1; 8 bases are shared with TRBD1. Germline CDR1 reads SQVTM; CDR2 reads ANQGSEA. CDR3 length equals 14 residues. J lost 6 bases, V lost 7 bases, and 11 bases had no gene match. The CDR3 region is CSAPGQGVFNEQFF. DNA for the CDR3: TGCAGCGCCCCCGGACAGGGTGTATTCAATGAGCAGTTCTTC.

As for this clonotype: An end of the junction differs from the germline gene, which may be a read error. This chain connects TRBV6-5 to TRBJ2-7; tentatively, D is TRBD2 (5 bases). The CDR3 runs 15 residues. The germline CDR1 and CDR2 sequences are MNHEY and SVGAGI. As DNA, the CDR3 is TGTGCCTGCAGTTACTCTGGCGGGTTCTCCTACGAGCAGTACTTC. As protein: CACSYSGGFSYEQYF.

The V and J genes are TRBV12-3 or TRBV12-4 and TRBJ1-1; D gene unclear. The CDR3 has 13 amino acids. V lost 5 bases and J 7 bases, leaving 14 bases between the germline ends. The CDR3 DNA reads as TGTGCCAGCAGTATTGATACGGTCGGTGAAGCTTTCTTT. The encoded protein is CASSIDTVGEAFF.

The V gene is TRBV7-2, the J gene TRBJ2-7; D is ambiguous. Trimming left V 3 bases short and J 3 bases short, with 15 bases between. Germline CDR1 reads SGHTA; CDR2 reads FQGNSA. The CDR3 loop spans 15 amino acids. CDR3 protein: CASSLRTERNYEQYF. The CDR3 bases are TGTGCCAGCAGCTTGAGAACAGAGCGCAACTACGAGCAGTACTTC.

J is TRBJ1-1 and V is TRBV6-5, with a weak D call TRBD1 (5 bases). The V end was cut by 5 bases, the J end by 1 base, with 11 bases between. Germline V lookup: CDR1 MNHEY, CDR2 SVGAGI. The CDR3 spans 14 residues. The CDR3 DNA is TGTGCCAGCAGTGACAGTGTTGGGAACACTGAAGCTTTCTTT. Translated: CASSDSVGNTEAFF.

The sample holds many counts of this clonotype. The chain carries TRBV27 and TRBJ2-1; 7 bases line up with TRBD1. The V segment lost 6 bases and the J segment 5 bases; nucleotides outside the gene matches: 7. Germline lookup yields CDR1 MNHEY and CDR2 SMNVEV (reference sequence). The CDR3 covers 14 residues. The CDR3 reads CASSPGTVNNEQFF. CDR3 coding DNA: TGTGCCAGCAGCCCCGGGACAGTTAACAATGAGCAGTTCTTC.

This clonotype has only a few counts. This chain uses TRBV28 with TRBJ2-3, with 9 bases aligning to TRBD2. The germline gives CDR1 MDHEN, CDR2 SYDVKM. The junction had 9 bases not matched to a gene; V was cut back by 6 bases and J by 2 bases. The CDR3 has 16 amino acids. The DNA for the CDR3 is TGTGCCAGCAGGACCCAACTAGCGGGTTCCACAGATACGCAGTATTTT. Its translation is CASRTQLAGSTDTQYF.

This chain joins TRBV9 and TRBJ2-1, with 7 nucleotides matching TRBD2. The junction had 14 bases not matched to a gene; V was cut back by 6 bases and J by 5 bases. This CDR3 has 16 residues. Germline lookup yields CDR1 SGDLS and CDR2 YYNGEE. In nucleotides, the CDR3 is TGTGCCAGCAACCCCCCCCGCGGGAGAGGGGACAATGAGCAGTTCTTC. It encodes CASNPPRGRGDNEQFF.

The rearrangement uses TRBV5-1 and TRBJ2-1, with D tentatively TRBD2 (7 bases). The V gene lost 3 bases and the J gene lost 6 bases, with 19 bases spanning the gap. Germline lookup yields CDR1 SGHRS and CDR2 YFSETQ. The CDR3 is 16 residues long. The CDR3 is CASSSLLGGVSNEQFF. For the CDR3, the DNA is TGCGCCAGCAGCTCCCTACTAGGGGGGGTTAGCAATGAGCAGTTCTTC.

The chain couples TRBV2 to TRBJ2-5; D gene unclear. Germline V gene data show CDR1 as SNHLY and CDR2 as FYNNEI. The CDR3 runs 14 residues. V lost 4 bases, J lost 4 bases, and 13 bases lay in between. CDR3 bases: TGTGCCAGCAGTGTGGGCCAAGTAGCAGAGACCCAGTACTTC. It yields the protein CASSVGQVAETQYF.

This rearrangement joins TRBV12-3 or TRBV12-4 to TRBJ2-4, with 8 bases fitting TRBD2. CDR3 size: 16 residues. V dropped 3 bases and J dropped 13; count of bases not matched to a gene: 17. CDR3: CASSLGSTSGPREQYF. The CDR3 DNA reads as TGTGCCAGCAGTTTGGGCAGCACTAGCGGCCCAAGGGAGCAGTACTTC.